This is a list of T cell receptor beta chains from one sample in a study of brain T cells in children with intractable seizures. TCRdb keeps only in-frame clones here, not all; method: immunoSEQ multiplex PCR. The sample has about 80,000 clones, around 91% seen once. Sequenced material: peripheral blood, taken at surgery. The receptor source for this set is a girl aged 2 to 9 with Rasmussen encephalitis and intractable seizures. Each CDR3 is given with its conserved first and last residue. Each record gives: clone size, CDR3 length, J gene, V gene, D gene, CDR3 DNA, CDR3 protein. The D gene is left open where the match is weak. Only part of the rows carry a size: once, few, many, or a class if the clone is expanded.

.	15	TRBJ1-2	TRBV2	TRBD1	TGTGCCATCGGACAGGGCCCTAACTATAACTATGGCTACACCTTC	CAIGQGPNYNYGYTF
.	11	TRBJ2-1	TRBV11-2	.	TGTGCCAGCAGGTCCTACAATGAGCAGTTCTTC	CASRSYNEQFF
.	15	TRBJ2-1	TRBV5-4	TRBD2	TGTGCCAGCAGCCCGGGGACTAGCGGGAATCGTGAGCAGTTCTTC	CASSPGTSGNREQFF
.	15	TRBJ2-7	TRBV28	.	TGTGCCAGCAGCCCCAGTTGGGCTAACTCCTACGAGCAGTACTTC	CASSPSWANSYEQYF
once	14	TRBJ2-5	TRBV11-3	.	TGTGCCAGCAGCTTTAACAAGGGTTGGGAGACCCAGTACTTC	CASSFNKGWETQYF
few	15	TRBJ1-6	TRBV2	.	TGTGCCAGCAGTGAAGGGACAGACCCCAATTCACCCCTCCACTTT	CASSEGTDPNSPLHF
.	15	TRBJ2-3	TRBV3-1/TRBV3-2	.	TGTGCCAGCAGCCAGGAACCCTACGGGACAGATACGCAGTATTTT	CASSQEPYGTDTQYF
.	14	TRBJ1-4	TRBV4-1	.	TGCGCCAGCAGCCAAAATGGGAGGGGTGAAAAACTGTTTTTT	CASSQNGRGEKLFF
.	15	TRBJ2-3	TRBV11-2	.	TGTGCCAGCAGCTTACTGTCCAGCCTCGAGTTTTCGCAGTATTTT	CASSLLSSLEFSQYF
.	11	TRBJ1-3	TRBV30	.	TGTGCCTGGACGATTGGAAACACCATATATTTT	CAWTIGNTIYF
once	13	TRBJ1-4	TRBV27	.	TGTGCCAGCAGCCGACAGGTGGGGGAAAAACTGTTTTTT	CASSRQVGEKLFF